These T cell receptor beta chains were read from a single sample in a study of control samples from healthy donors and cancer patients. Sequencing used immunoSEQ multiplex PCR; TCRdb keeps in-frame clones, though not all of them. Of 170,000 or so clones listed, around 90% are singletons. The specimen was blood. The receptor set was obtained from a woman between 40 and 50 years old in good health. Both conserved end residues are part of each CDR3. D genes are given only for firm matches. Expanded clones are given a class, and other clones once, few, many or no size at all.

NA,NA,TRBV18,TRBJ2-1,TGTGCCAGCGCCCCCGGCGGAGGGTGGAATGAGCAGTTCTTC,CASAPGGGWNEQFF
TRBD1,few,TRBV19,TRBJ1-1,TGTGCCAGTAGTATGGGCCGGGACAGCCCCACCGGGACTGAAGCTTTCTTT,CASSMGRDSPTGTEAFF
NA,NA,TRBV7-9,TRBJ2-1,TGTGCCAGCAGCAAGGGACAAGCAGACGAGCAGTTCTTC,CASSKGQADEQFF
NA,NA,TRBV25-1,TRBJ2-5,TGTGCCAGCAGTGAGGGGGGAACGAATCCGGAGACCCAGTACTTC,CASSEGGTNPETQYF
TRBD2,NA,TRBV4-1,TRBJ2-7,TGCGCCAGCAGCCAAGTACAACGGGGGGAATTGCCCTACGAGCAGTACTTC,CASSQVQRGELPYEQYF
TRBD2,once,TRBV5-4,TRBJ2-3,TGTGCCAGCACCCTGACTAGCGGGGGGGCAGATACGCAGTATTTT,CASTLTSGGADTQYF
TRBD1,NA,TRBV4-1,TRBJ1-2,TGCGCCAGCAGCACGGTGGGTGACAGGGGGAACTATGGCTACACCTTC,CASSTVGDRGNYGYTF
TRBD2,NA,TRBV3-1/TRBV3-2,TRBJ2-1,TGTGCCAGCAGCCAAGATTTCAGCGGGGAGTACAATGAGCAGTTCTTC,CASSQDFSGEYNEQFF
TRBD1,NA,TRBV19,TRBJ2-7,TGTGCCAGTTCCTTTGGGACAGGGACCTACGAGCAGTACTTC,CASSFGTGTYEQYF
TRBD1,NA,TRBV7-9,TRBJ2-2,TGTGCCAGCAGTCTACCCCCAACAGGGGCCGGGGAGCTGTTTTTT,CASSLPPTGAGELFF
TRBD2,once,TRBV9,TRBJ2-3,TGTGCCAGCAGCACTAGCGGGGGGATGCAGTATTTT,CASSTSGGMQYF
NA,NA,TRBV5-1,TRBJ1-3,TGCGCCAGCAGCTTGGGGGGATCTAGGGCCCTAAGCTCTGGAAACACCATATATTTT,CASSLGGSRALSSGNTIYF
NA,NA,TRBV9,TRBJ1-1,TGTGCCAGCAGCGTAGGAGGGACAAACACTGAAGCTTTCTTT,CASSVGGTNTEAFF
TRBD1,NA,TRBV13,TRBJ1-1,TGTGCCAGCAGCTTAGCCCCACAGGGGCCCCACACTGAAGCTTTCTTT,CASSLAPQGPHTEAFF
NA,NA,TRBV6-5,TRBJ1-4,TGTGCCAGCAGTTCACGGACAGCGCAGAATGAAAAACTGTTTTTT,CASSSRTAQNEKLFF
NA,NA,TRBV9,TRBJ1-1,TGTGCCAGCAGCGTAGGCGGGGTGGGGACTGAAGCTTTCTTT,CASSVGGVGTEAFF
TRBD1,NA,TRBV5-4,TRBJ1-6,TGTGCCAGCAGTTTTGGACAGGGTGGATCACCCCTCCACTTT,CASSFGQGGSPLHF
TRBD1,NA,TRBV5-1,TRBJ1-2,TGCGCCAGCAGCAGTACAGGGGGAAACTATGGCTACACCTTC,CASSSTGGNYGYTF
NA,NA,TRBV7-8,TRBJ1-1,TGTGCCAGCAGCTTATCCGGGGAGAGACGAGCTTTCTTT,CASSLSGERRAFF
NA,NA,TRBV5-5,TRBJ1-3,TGTGCCAGCAGCTCAGGACAGCTCTCTGGAAACACCATATATTTT,CASSSGQLSGNTIYF
NA,NA,TRBV6-5,TRBJ1-5,TGTGCCGGAAGAAAGGCAGGGGATCAGCCCCAGCATTTT,CAGRKAGDQPQHF
NA,NA,TRBV27,TRBJ2-6,TGTGCCAGCAGTCCGGGGAGGGCCAACGTCCTGACTTTC,CASSPGRANVLTF
NA,NA,TRBV19,TRBJ1-2,TGTGCCAGTAGTCCCTGGGGTGGGACAAGCTATGGCTACACCTTC,CASSPWGGTSYGYTF
TRBD1,NA,TRBV3-1/TRBV3-2,TRBJ2-7,TGTGCCAGCAGCCTTGGACAGGGGTCCTACGAGCAGTACTTC,CASSLGQGSYEQYF
NA,NA,TRBV19,TRBJ2-1,TGTGCCAGTAGGGCCAGGGTTAGGGGTGAGCAGTTCTTC,CASRARVRGEQFF
NA,NA,TRBV7-9,TRBJ2-1,TGTGCCAGCAGCTCCTTCGGTTACAATGAGCAGTTCTTC,CASSSFGYNEQFF
NA,few,TRBV25-1,TRBJ1-4,TGTGCCAGCAGGGGGTCAGGTGAAAAACTGTTTTTT,CASRGSGEKLFF
NA,once,TRBV5-1,TRBJ1-3,TGCGCCACCCGCGGCATTCCGGGGGGAAACACCATATATTTT,CATRGIPGGNTIYF